The sequence of this TCR beta chain was determined in a study of T-cell reconstitution after alpha-beta-depleted transplantation in children. Findings and limits, study-wide: From newly produced T cells came most of the T-cell counts and diversity one year after transplant.

Unique molecular identifiers were built into the TCRbeta library. Each CDR3 protein gets one entry after TCRdb re-called the PCR reads with MiXCR. In the table there are 280,000 or so distinct CDR3 sequences, approximately 10% of which are singletons. In this sample, this clonotype turned up many times. Its target is not known. V shed 8 bases and J shed 10 bases, with 17 bases lying between them. This CDR3 spans 13 amino acids. The sequence was collected from a male patient aged 2-9 years who had a stem cell transplant for chronic granulomatous disease, so the T cells may come from the graft donor. This rearrangement joins TRBV12-3 or TRBV12-4 to TRBJ1-4; D remains unclear. The sequenced sample was peripheral blood, obtained 180 days after TCRalphabeta/CD19-depleted stem cell transplant. This chain's CDR3 is CASGLGPQGKLFF. CDR3 bases: TGTGCCAGCGGCCTGGGCCCGCAAGGAAAACTGTTTTTT.